This TCR beta chain was documented in a study of blood T cell repertoires in COVID-19. Study-level background: Recovered Cohort 3 donors showed two negative PCRs, clearance, or symptom resolution. Donors in the United States, Italy and Spain gave samples during acute or convalescent COVID-19. In each case, the material was cDNA or gDNA derived from T cells, B-cell-depleted T cells, or PBMCs.

The CDR3 consists of 12 residues. Germline CDR1 and CDR2: SGHRS and YFSETQ. Trimming removed 4 bases from V and 7 bases from J, with 11 bases in between. The authors' processing: The authors estimated nucleated cell counts from reference gene primer amplification. TCRdb's copy holds only in-frame clones and misses some; the assay was immunoSEQ multiplex PCR. V, J and clone size are taken as reported in that table, and D and trimming were inferred from the DNA itself. The table has approximately 210,000 clones, roughly 84% seen once. This chain joins TRBV5-1 and TRBJ2-5; D is uncertain. Sequencing was carried out using PBMCs or T cells enriched from blood (not recorded which). This TCR came from a man aged 25 to 40 in a cohort exposed to, infected with or recovered from COVID-19 (not recorded which). The CDR3 sequence is CASSAESGTQYF. The CDR3 nucleotides read TGCGCCAGCAGCGCGGAGTCCGGGACCCAGTACTTC.